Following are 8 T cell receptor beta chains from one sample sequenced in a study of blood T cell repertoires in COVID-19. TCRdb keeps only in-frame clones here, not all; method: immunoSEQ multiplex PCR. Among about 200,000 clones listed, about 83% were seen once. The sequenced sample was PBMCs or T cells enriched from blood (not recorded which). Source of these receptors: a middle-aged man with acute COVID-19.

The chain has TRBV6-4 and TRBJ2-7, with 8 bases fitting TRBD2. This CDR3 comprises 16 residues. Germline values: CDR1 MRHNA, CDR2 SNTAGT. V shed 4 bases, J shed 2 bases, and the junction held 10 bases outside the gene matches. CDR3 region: CASSATPLAGTYEQYF. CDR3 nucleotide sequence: TGTGCCAGCAGTGCTACCCCATTAGCGGGAACCTACGAGCAGTACTTC.

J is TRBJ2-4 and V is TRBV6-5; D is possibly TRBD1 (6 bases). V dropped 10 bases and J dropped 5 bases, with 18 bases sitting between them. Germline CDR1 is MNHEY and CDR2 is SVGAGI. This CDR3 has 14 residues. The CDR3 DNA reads TGTGCCATCGTCAGGGGTCGGCAAGAAAACATTCAGTACTTC. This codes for CAIVRGRQENIQYF.

The CDR3 is CASSRLAGESEQYF. The CDR3 DNA sequence: TGTGCCAGCAGCCGTCTAGCGGGAGAAAGCGAGCAGTACTTC. The chain uses TRBV28 and TRBJ2-7, with 10 bases identical to TRBD2. The CDR3 has 14 amino acids. Germline CDR1 and CDR2: MDHEN and SYDVKM. The trim removed 6 bases at V and 6 bases at J, leaving 8 bases unmatched. The full variable domain, rest sourced from reference TRBV28 and TRBJ2-7, is DVKVTQSSRYLVKRTGEKVFLECVQDMDHENMFWYRQDPGLGLRLIYFSYDVKMKEKGDIPEGYSVSREKKERFSLILESASTNQTSMYLCASSRLAGESEQYFGPGTRLTVT.

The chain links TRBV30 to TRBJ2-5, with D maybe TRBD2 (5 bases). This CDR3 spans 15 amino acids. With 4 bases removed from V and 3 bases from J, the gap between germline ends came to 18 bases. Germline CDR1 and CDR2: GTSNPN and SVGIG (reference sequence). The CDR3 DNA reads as TGTGCCTGGATTGCGGGCCAGACCGCAAAAGAGACCCAGTACTTC. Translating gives CAWIAGQTAKETQYF.

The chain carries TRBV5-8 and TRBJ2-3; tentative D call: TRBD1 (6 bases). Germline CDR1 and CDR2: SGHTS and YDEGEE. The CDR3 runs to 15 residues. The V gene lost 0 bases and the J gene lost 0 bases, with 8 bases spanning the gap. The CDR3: CASSLAGASTDTQYF. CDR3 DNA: TGTGCCAGCAGCTTGGCAGGGGCTAGCACAGATACGCAGTATTTT.

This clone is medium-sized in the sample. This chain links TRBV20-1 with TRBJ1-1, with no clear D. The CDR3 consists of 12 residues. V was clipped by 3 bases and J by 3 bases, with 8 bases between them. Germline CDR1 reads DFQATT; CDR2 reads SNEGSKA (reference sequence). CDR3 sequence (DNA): TGCAGTGCTAGTCTAATGGACACTGAAGCTTTCTTT. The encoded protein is CSASLMDTEAFF.

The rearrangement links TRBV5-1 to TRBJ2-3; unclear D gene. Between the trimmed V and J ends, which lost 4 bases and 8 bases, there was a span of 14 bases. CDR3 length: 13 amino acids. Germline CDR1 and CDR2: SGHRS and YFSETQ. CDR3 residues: CASSIDLSGTQYF. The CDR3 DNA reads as TGCGCCAGCAGCATAGACCTTTCGGGTACGCAGTATTTT.

This CDR3 is CATSDLRLGGDTQYF. DNA of the CDR3: TGTGCCACCAGTGATTTGCGTTTGGGGGGAGATACGCAGTATTTT. V is TRBV24-1 and J is TRBJ2-3, with a weak D call TRBD2 (6 bases). Trimming stripped 0 bases from V and 5 bases from J, with 11 bases between. Germline V gene sequence: CDR1 KGHDR, CDR2 SFDVKD. This CDR3 spans 15 amino acids.